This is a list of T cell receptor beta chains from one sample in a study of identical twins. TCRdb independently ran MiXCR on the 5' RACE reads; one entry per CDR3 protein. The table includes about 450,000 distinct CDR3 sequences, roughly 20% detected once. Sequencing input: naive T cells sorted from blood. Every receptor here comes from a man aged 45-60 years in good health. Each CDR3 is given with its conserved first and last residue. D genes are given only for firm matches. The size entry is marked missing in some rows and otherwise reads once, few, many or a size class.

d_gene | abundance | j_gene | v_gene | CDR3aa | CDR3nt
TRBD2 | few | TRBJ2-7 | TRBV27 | CASSLYPGGEQYF | TGTGCCAGCAGTTTATACCCGGGGGGCGAGCAGTACTTC
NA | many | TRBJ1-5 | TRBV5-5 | CASSLHRVDQPQHF | TGTGCCAGCAGCTTGCATCGCGTCGACCAGCCCCAGCATTTT
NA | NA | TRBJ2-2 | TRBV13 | CASRTKGTTGELFF | TGTGCCAGCAGAACTAAGGGGACCACCGGGGAGCTGTTTTTT
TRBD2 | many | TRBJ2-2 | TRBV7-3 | CASSPGLAGNTGELFF | TGTGCCAGCAGCCCCGGACTAGCGGGGAACACCGGGGAGCTGTTTTTT
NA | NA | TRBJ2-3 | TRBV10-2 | CASSQQVRVITDTQYF | TGCGCCAGCAGCCAACAGGTGCGGGTGATCACAGATACGCAGTATTTT
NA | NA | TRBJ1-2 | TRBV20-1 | CSASAGTDNYGYTF | TGCAGTGCTAGCGCCGGGACGGATAACTATGGCTACACCTTC
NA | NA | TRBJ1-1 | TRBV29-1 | CSVRSGIPKEAFF | TGCAGCGTGAGGAGCGGGATCCCAAAAGAAGCTTTCTTT
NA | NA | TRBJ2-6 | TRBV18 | CASSPGNSGANVLTF | TGTGCCAGCTCACCGGGAAACTCTGGGGCCAACGTCCTGACTTTC
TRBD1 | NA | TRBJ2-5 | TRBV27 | CASSAPGQGSETQYF | TGTGCCAGCAGTGCGCCGGGACAGGGGAGTGAGACCCAGTACTTC
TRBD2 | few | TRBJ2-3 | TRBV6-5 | CASSYFAGTSGAADTQYF | TGTGCCAGCAGTTACTTCGCCGGGACTAGCGGGGCCGCTGATACGCAGTATTTT
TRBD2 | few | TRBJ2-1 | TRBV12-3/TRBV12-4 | CASRPGLAGVEQFF | TGTGCCAGCAGACCGGGACTAGCGGGGGTTGAGCAGTTCTTC
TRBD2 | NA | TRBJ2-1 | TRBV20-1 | CSARDRSGGLYNEQFF | TGCAGTGCTAGGGACCGTAGCGGGGGCCTCTACAATGAGCAGTTCTTC
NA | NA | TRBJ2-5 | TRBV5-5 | CASSLMRGNKETQYF | TGTGCCAGCAGCTTGATGAGGGGAAATAAAGAGACCCAGTACTTC
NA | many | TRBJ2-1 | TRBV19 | CASKNTRDGYNEQFF | TGTGCCAGTAAAAACACCCGGGACGGATACAATGAGCAGTTCTTC
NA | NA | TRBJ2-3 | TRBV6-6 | CASRTDLVQYF | TGTGCCAGCAGGACCGACTTGGTACAGTATTTT
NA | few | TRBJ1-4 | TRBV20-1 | CSARVRQSNEKLFF | TGCAGTGCTAGAGTACGGCAGTCTAATGAAAAACTGTTTTTT
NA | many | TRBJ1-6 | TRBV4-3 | CASSQDLGVGSPLHF | TGCGCCAGCAGCCAAGATCTGGGGGTAGGGTCACCCCTCCACTTT
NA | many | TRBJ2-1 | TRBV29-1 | CSVVLSYNEQFF | TGCAGCGTAGTACTCTCCTACAATGAGCAGTTCTTC
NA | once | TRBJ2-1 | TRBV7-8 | CASSSQRISSYNEQFF | TGTGCCAGCAGCTCGCAGCGGATAAGCTCCTACAATGAGCAGTTCTTC
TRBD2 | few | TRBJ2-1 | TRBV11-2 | CASSLDGSGGRNEQFF | TGTGCCAGCAGCTTAGATGGTAGCGGGGGCCGCAATGAGCAGTTCTTC
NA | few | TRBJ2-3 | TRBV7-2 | CASSSLGAGSTDTQYF | TGTGCCAGCAGCTCTCTCGGGGCGGGCAGCACAGATACGCAGTATTTT
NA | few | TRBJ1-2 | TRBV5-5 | CASSLVWGPVYGYTF | TGTGCCAGCAGCTTGGTGTGGGGCCCCGTCTATGGCTACACCTTC
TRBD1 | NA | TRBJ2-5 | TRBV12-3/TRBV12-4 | CASSSRGRGETQYF | TGTGCCAGCAGTTCCAGGGGGCGAGGGGAGACCCAGTACTTC
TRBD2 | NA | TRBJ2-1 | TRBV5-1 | CASSLGASGNNEQFF | TGCGCCAGCAGCTTGGGGGCTAGCGGGAACAATGAGCAGTTCTTC
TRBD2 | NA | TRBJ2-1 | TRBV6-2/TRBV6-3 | CASSYASGRPNEQFF | TGTGCCAGCAGTTACGCTAGCGGGAGGCCCAATGAGCAGTTCTTC
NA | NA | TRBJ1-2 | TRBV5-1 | CASAPGLHGYTF | TGCGCCAGCGCCCCCGGCCTACATGGCTACACCTTC
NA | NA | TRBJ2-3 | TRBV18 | CASSPPTGRTDTQYF | TGTGCCAGCTCACCACCGACCGGGAGAACAGATACGCAGTATTTT